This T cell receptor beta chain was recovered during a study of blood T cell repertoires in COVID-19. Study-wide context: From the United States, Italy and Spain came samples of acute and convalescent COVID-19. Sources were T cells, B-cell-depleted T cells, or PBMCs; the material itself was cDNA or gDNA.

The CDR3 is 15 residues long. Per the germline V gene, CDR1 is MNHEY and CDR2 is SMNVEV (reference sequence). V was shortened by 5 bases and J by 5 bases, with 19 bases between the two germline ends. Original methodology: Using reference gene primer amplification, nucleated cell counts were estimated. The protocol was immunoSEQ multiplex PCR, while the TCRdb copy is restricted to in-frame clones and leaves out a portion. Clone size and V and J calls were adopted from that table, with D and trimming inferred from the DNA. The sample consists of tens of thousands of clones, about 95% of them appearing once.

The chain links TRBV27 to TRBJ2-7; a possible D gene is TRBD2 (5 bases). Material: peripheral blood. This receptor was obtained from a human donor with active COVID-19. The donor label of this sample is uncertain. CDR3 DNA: TGTGCCAGCAGTCCTAGCCCGGCCCTGAGAGACGAGCAGTACTTC. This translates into CASSPSPALRDEQYF.